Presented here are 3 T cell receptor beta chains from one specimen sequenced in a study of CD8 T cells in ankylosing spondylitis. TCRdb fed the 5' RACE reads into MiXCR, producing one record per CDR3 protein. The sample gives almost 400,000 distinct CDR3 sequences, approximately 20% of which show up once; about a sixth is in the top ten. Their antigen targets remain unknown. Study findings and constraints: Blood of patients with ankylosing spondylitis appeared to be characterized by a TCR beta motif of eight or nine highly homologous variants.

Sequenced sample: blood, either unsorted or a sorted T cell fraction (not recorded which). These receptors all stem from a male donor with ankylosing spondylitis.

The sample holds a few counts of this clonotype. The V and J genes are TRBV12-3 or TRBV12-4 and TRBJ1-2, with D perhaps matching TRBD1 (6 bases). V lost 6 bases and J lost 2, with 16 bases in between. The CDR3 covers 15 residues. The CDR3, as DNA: TGTGCCAGCAGGCCATCAGGGGAGGGAAACTATGGCTACACCTTC. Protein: CASRPSGEGNYGYTF.

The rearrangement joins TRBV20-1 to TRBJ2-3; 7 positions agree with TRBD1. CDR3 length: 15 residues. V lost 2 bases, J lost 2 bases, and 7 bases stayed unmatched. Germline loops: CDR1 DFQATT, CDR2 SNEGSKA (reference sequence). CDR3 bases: TGCAGTGCTAGATCGGGGACAGACGACACAGATACGCAGTATTTT. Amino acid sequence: CSARSGTDDTDTQYF.

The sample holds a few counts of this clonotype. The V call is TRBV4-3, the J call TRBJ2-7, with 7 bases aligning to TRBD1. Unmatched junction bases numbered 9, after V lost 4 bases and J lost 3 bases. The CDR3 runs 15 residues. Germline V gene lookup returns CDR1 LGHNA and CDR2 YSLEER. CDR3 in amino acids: CASSPVSTGIYEQYF. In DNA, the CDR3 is TGCGCCAGCAGCCCCGTCTCGACAGGGATCTACGAGCAGTACTTC.